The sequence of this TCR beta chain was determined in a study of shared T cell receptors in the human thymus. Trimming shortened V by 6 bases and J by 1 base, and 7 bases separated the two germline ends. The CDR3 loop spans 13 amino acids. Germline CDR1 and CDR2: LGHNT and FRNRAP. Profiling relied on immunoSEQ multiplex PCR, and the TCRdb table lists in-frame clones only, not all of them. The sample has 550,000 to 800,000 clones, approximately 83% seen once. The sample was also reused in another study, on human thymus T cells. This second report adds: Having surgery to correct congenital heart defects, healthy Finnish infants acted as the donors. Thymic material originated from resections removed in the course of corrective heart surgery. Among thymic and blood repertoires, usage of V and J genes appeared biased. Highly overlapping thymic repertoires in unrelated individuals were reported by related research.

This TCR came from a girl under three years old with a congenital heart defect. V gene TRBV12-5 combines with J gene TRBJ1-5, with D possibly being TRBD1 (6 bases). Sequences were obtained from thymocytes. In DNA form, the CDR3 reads TGTGCTAGTGGAACAGGGAGCAATCAGCCCCAGCATTTT. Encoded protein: CASGTGSNQPQHF.